This passage covers 32 T cell receptor beta chains from one sample sequenced in a study of monozygotic twins with inflammatory bowel disease. Using the 5' RACE reads, TCRdb records one entry per CDR3 protein without DNA. This repertoire includes 110,000 to 150,000 distinct CDR3 sequences. Sequenced material: blood. Receptors were obtained from a human donor with ulcerative colitis or Crohn's disease, or a healthy co-twin of an affected twin (not recorded which).

The chain couples TRBV14 to TRBJ2-1; TCRdb gives TRBD1 as the D gene, but with no DNA this cannot be confirmed. Germline CDR1 is SGHDN and CDR2 is FVKESK. The CDR3 has 16 amino acids. CDR3 region: CASSLLQDRAGNEQFF.

The V and J genes are TRBV7-2 and TRBJ1-3; TCRdb calls TRBD1, which cannot be checked without DNA. From germline, CDR1 is SGHTA and CDR2 FQGNSA. CDR3 size: 14 residues. This chain's CDR3 is CASSRTGAGNTIYF.

V gene TRBV6-2 or TRBV6-3 combines with J gene TRBJ1-1; the TRBD1 assignment by TCRdb is unverifiable without DNA. Germline V lookup: CDR1 MNHEY, CDR2 SVGEGT. This CDR3 contains 16 residues. The CDR3 protein is CASSYPFGTGVPEAFF.

The V gene is TRBV12-3 or TRBV12-4, the J gene TRBJ2-4; the TCRdb D gene call, TRBD1, has no DNA to confirm it. CDR3 size: 14 residues. CDR3 sequence reads: CASSRRGLGNIQYF.

The rearrangement uses TRBV5-1 and TRBJ2-7; TCRdb names TRBD2, which stays unverified in the absence of DNA. The V gene's germline CDR1 is SGHRS and CDR2 YFSETQ. The CDR3 runs 14 residues. The CDR3: CASSLVSGSREQYF.

The gene calls are TRBV11-1 and TRBJ2-1; the D call of TRBD1 rests on TCRdb alone, since no DNA is present to check it. CDR1 and CDR2 from the germline V gene are SGHAT and FQDESV (reference sequence). The CDR3 loop spans 17 amino acids. The CDR3 loop reads CASSLGQGLAVYNEQFF.

V usage is TRBV15 and J usage is TRBJ2-1; TCRdb names TRBD2, which stays unverified in the absence of DNA. Germline V gene lookup returns CDR1 LNHNV and CDR2 YYDKDF (reference sequence). The CDR3 totals 13 residues. The CDR3 loop is CATSNRDGHEQFF.

V usage is TRBV29-1 and J usage is TRBJ2-7; as DNA is missing, the TRBD1 call by TCRdb cannot be tested. The CDR3 has 14 residues. Looked up from germline, CDR1 is SQVTM and CDR2 is ANQGSEA. CDR3 amino acids: CSAERVSGSYEQYF.

The rearrangement links TRBV20-1 to TRBJ1-5; the D call from TCRdb, TRBD1, cannot be confirmed without DNA. CDR1 is DFQATT, CDR2 SNEGSKA, per germline (reference sequence). The CDR3 has 13 residues. The CDR3: CSARIPGHQPQHF.

The chain recombines TRBV30 with TRBJ1-1; lacking DNA, the TRBD1 call made by TCRdb goes unchecked. The CDR3 is 13 amino acids. CDR1 is GTSNPN and CDR2 is SVGIG in the germline V gene (reference sequence). CDR3 in amino acids: CAWSSRDDTEAFF.

The gene calls are TRBV28 and TRBJ2-6; the TRBD2 assignment by TCRdb is unverifiable without DNA. Germline V gene lookup returns CDR1 MDHEN and CDR2 SYDVKM. This CDR3 has 19 amino acids. CDR3 sequence: CASSPLTSGGGSGANVLTF.

The chain combines TRBV6-5 with TRBJ2-1; TCRdb's D gene call, TRBD2, goes unchecked for lack of DNA. The CDR3 is 17 amino acids. The germline V gene encodes CDR1 MNHEY and CDR2 SVGAGI. The chain's CDR3 is CASSSRSRGRGSNEQFF.

The J gene is TRBJ1-1, the V gene TRBV5-5. Germline CDR1 and CDR2: SGHKS and YYEKEE (reference sequence). This CDR3 comprises 14 residues. The CDR3 loop is CASSLSGSRTEAFF.

This sequence joins TRBV28 and TRBJ2-5; TCRdb's D gene call, TRBD2, goes unchecked for lack of DNA. Germline V gene lookup returns CDR1 MDHEN and CDR2 SYDVKM. The CDR3 extends over 15 amino acids. CDR3 sequence: CASSRLAGEGETQYF.

V usage is TRBV28 and J usage is TRBJ2-7; there is no DNA to check the TCRdb D call of TRBD1. The CDR3 is made up of 13 amino acids. Germline CDR1 MDHEN, CDR2 SYDVKM. CDR3: CASRTGQGYEQYF.

This chain joins TRBV12-3 or TRBV12-4 and TRBJ2-5; absent DNA, TCRdb's TRBD2 call cannot be checked. There are 16 residues in the CDR3. The CDR3 here is CASSQTSGRSQETQYF.

The chain recombines TRBV10-2 with TRBJ2-1; TCRdb selects TRBD2, and the lack of DNA leaves this call unchecked. This CDR3 spans 17 amino acids. Germline V gene data show CDR1 as WSHSY and CDR2 as SAAADI. The CDR3 reads CASSRGLAGVLGREQFF.

CDR3 sequence: CASTWGGGSYEQYF. The V call is TRBV5-1, the J call TRBJ2-7; the D gene TCRdb calls, TRBD2, cannot be checked with no DNA. CDR1 and CDR2 (germline): SGHRS, YFSETQ. The CDR3 runs 14 residues.

J is TRBJ1-5 and V is TRBV6-5; TCRdb gives TRBD1 as the D gene, but with no DNA this cannot be confirmed. The CDR3 length is 17 residues. CDR1 is MNHEY and CDR2 is SVGAGI in the germline V gene. The CDR3 is CASSYSTNGQGNQPQHF.

The chain couples TRBV28 to TRBJ1-1; TCRdb's D call, TRBD1, is unchecked because there is no DNA. The CDR3 totals 15 residues. The V gene's germline CDR1 is MDHEN and CDR2 SYDVKM. The CDR3 loop reads CASSLSQGGSTEAFF.

The chain recombines TRBV10-1 with TRBJ2-5; TCRdb proposes TRBD1, but this gene call is untestable without DNA. This CDR3 comprises 15 residues. CDR1 and CDR2 from the germline V gene are WNHNN and SYGVQD (reference sequence). The CDR3 region is CASSASTGVGETQYF.

CDR3 sequence reads: CASSSLRTSGRAADTQYF. The chain recombines TRBV7-3 with TRBJ2-3; TCRdb designates TRBD2, a call that cannot be tested without DNA. Per germline, CDR1 SGHTA and CDR2 FQGTGA. The length of the CDR3 is 18 residues.

The gene calls are TRBV5-1 and TRBJ2-5; TCRdb reports TRBD2, a call that lacks DNA to check it against. The CDR3 contains 17 residues. Germline lookup yields CDR1 SGHRS and CDR2 YFSETQ. The CDR3 is CASSKTTSGRAGETQYF.

The chain couples TRBV25-1 to TRBJ1-1; TCRdb calls TRBD1, which cannot be checked without DNA. The CDR3 contains 12 residues. Per the germline V gene, CDR1 is MGHDK and CDR2 is SYGVNS. The chain's CDR3 is CASRGQNTEAFF.

The genes are TRBV14 and TRBJ2-2; TCRdb's D call, TRBD1, is unchecked because there is no DNA. From germline, CDR1 is SGHDN and CDR2 FVKESK. The CDR3 spans 14 residues. This chain's CDR3 is CASTQTGRPGELFF.

The chain links TRBV7-2 to TRBJ2-1; absent DNA, TCRdb's TRBD2 call cannot be checked. CDR1 SGHTA and CDR2 FQGNSA come from the germline V gene. The CDR3 covers 16 residues. The chain's CDR3 is CASSLVSGRVYNEQFF.

The chain joins TRBV15 to TRBJ2-4; TCRdb's assignment of TRBD2 cannot be checked, as there is no DNA. The CDR3 runs to 13 residues. The germline CDR1 and CDR2 sequences are LNHNV and YYDKDF (reference sequence). The CDR3 loop reads CATSRDREDIQYF.

The chain is built from TRBV29-1 and TRBJ2-5; TCRdb names TRBD1, which stays unverified in the absence of DNA. The CDR3 length is 14 residues. Germline-derived CDR1 and CDR2 are SQVTM and ANQGSEA. CDR3 amino acids: CSVGRGGTGETQYF.

This sequence joins TRBV19 and TRBJ1-1; no DNA is available, so the TRBD1 call from TCRdb remains unchecked. Looked up from germline, CDR1 is LNHDA and CDR2 is SQIVND (reference sequence). This CDR3 is built from 13 residues. Here the CDR3 reads CASTGTLRSEAFF.

This chain links TRBV9 with TRBJ2-1; without DNA, the TCRdb call of TRBD1 cannot be checked. Per the germline V gene, CDR1 is SGDLS and CDR2 is YYNGEE. This CDR3 is built from 16 residues. CDR3 protein: CASSVLGGAFLNEQFF.

The J gene is TRBJ2-1, the V gene TRBV20-1; TCRdb names TRBD2, which stays unverified in the absence of DNA. Germline V lookup: CDR1 DFQATT, CDR2 SNEGSKA (reference sequence). CDR3 size: 12 residues. Here the CDR3 reads CSATLADNEQFF.

The V and J genes are TRBV5-1 and TRBJ2-5; TCRdb proposes TRBD2, but this gene call is untestable without DNA. Germline V gives CDR1 SGHRS, CDR2 YFSETQ. CDR3 length: 14 amino acids. CDR3 sequence reads: CASSILSGQETQYF.